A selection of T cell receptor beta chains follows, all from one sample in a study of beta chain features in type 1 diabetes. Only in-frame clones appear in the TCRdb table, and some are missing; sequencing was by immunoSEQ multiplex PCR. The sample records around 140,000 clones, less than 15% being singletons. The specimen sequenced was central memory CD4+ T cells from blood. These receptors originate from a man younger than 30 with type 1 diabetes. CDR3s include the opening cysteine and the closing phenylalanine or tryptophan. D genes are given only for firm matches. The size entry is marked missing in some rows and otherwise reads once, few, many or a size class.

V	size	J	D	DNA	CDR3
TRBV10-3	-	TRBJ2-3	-	TGTGCCATCACCTTAGGGGGGAGCACAGATACGCAGTATTTT	CAITLGGSTDTQYF
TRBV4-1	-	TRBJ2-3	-	TGCGCCAGCAGCCACGAGGGGACAGATACGCAGTATTTT	CASSHEGTDTQYF
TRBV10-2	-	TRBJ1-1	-	TGCGCCAGCAGTGAGTCCTTGCGCAGGGGCACTGAAGCTTTCTTT	CASSESLRRGTEAFF
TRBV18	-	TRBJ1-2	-	TGTGCCAGCTCACCAGGGAGCGGGGGCGAGATCGGCGGCTACACCTTC	CASSPGSGGEIGGYTF
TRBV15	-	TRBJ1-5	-	TGTGCCACCAGCAGAGATCTCCCAGGGCTGGATCAGCCCCAGCATTTT	CATSRDLPGLDQPQHF
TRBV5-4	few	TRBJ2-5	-	TGTGCCAGCAGCCAGTCCACGGAGACCCAGTACTTC	CASSQSTETQYF
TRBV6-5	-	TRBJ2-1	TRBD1	TGTGCCAGCAGGTTGGACAGGGCAGGCCAACAGTTCTTC	CASRLDRAGQQFF
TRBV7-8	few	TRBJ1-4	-	TGTGCCAGCAGCTTCGGGACACCTCGAACTAATGAAAAACTGTTTTTT	CASSFGTPRTNEKLFF
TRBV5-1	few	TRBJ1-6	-	TGCGCCAGCAGCCCGGGAGGGACGAACCCTTTGAATTCACCCCTCCACTTT	CASSPGGTNPLNSPLHF
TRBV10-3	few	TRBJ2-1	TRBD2	TGTGCCATCAGTCCCAACCCCCCCCCGGGACTAGCGGTTAACAATGAGCAGTTCTTC	CAISPNPPPGLAVNNEQFF
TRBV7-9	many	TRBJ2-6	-	TGTGCCAGCAGCTTAGGGATTGGGGCCAACGTCCTGACTTTC	CASSLGIGANVLTF
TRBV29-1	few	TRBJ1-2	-	TGCAGCGTTACCAGGGAACCCTATGGCTACACCTTC	CSVTREPYGYTF
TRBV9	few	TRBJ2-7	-	TGTGCCAGCAGCGTAGGGGGGAGTACAGGAAGCTACGAGCAGTACTTC	CASSVGGSTGSYEQYF
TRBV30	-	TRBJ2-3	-	TGTGCCTGGAGTGCCAAGGGCCGCACAGATACGCAGTATTTT	CAWSAKGRTDTQYF
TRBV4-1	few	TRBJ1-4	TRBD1	TGCGCCAGCAGCCAAGGGGACAGGGGGTTGGAAAAACTGTTTTTT	CASSQGDRGLEKLFF
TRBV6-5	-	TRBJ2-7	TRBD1	TGTGCCAGCAGTTACTGGGGACAGGGGGCGCGGGAGCAGTACTTC	CASSYWGQGAREQYF
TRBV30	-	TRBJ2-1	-	TGTGCCTGGGAGGGCTACAATGAGCAGTTCTTC	CAWEGYNEQFF
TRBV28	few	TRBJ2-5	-	TGTGCCAGCAGTTCCGTTTACGGCCAAAATCAAGAGACCCAGTACTTC	CASSSVYGQNQETQYF
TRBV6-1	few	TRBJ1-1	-	TGTGCCAGCAGTGAAAGCGGATCGGCTTTCTTT	CASSESGSAFF
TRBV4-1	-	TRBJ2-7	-	TGCGCCAGCAGCCAAGAAGGAGCTCGCGAGCAGTACTTC	CASSQEGAREQYF
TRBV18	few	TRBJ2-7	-	TGTGCCAGCTCACCAATCCCCCAGAGTGTGGGCTCCTACGAGCAGTACTTC	CASSPIPQSVGSYEQYF
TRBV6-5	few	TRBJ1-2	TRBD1	TGTGCCAGCAGCAGGACAGGGGCGAGCTATGGCTACACCTTC	CASSRTGASYGYTF
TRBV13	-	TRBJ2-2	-	TGTGCCAGCAGCTTAGACCCCGGCGGGGAGCTGTTTTTT	CASSLDPGGELFF
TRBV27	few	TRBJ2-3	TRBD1	TGTGCCAGCAGTTTTTGGACAGGGACCCCAGATACGCAGTATTTT	CASSFWTGTPDTQYF
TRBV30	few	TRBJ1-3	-	TGTGCCTGGAGTTATAGAGGGACCCTCTCTGGAAACACCATATATTTT	CAWSYRGTLSGNTIYF